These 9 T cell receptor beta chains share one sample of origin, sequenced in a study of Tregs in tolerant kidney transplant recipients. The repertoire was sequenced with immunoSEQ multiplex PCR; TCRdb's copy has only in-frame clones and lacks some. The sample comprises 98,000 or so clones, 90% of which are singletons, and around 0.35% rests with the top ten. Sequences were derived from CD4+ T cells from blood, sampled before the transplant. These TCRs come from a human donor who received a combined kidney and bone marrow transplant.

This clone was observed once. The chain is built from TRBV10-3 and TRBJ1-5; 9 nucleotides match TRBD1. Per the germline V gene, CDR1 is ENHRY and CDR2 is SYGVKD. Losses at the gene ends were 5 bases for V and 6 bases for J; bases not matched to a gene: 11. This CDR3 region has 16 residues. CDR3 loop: CAISPQATGGGQPQHF. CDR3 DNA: TGTGCCATCAGTCCACAGGCAACAGGGGGCGGTCAGCCCCAGCATTTT.

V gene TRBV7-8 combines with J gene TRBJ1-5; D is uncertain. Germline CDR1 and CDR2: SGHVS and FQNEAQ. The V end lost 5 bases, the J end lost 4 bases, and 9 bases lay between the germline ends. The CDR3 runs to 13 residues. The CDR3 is CASSKGGNQPQHF. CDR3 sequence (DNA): TGTGCCAGCAGCAAAGGAGGGAATCAGCCCCAGCATTTT.

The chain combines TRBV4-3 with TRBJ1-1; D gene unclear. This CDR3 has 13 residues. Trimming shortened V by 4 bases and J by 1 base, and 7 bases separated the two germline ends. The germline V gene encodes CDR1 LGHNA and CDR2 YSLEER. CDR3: CASSPGWNTEAFF. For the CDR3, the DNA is TGCGCCAGCAGCCCAGGTTGGAACACTGAAGCTTTCTTT.

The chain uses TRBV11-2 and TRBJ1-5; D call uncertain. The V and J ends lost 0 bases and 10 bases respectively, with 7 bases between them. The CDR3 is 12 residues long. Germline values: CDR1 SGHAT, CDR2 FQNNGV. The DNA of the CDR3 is TGTGCCAGCAGCTTAGATGGCGGTCCCCAGCATTTT. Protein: CASSLDGGPQHF.

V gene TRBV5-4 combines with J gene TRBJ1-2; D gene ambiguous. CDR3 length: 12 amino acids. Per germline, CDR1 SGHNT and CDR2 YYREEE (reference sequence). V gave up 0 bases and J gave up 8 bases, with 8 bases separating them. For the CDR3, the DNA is TGTGCCAGCAGCTTGGCCGGGGAGGGCTACACCTTC. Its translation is CASSLAGEGYTF.

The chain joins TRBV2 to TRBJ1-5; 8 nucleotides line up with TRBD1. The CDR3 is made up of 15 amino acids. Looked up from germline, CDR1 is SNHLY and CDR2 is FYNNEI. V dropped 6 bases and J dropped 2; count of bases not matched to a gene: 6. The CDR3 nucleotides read TGTGCCAGCAGGCCCGAGACAGGGGGCAATCAGCCCCAGCATTTT. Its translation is CASRPETGGNQPQHF.

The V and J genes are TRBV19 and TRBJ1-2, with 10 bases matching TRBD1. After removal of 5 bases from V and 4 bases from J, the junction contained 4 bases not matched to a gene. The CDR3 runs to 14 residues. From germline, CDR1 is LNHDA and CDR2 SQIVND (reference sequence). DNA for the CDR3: TGTGCCAGTAGTCGGGACAGGGGAAGCTATGGCTACACCTTC. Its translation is CASSRDRGSYGYTF.

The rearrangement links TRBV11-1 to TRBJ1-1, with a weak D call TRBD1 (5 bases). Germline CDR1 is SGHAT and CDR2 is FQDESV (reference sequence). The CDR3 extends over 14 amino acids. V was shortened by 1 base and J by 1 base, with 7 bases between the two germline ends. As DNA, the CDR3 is TGTGCCAGCAGCTTAGGCGGACAGAACACTGAAGCTTTCTTT. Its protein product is CASSLGGQNTEAFF. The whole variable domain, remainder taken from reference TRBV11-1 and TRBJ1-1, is EAEVAQSPRYKITEKSQAVAFWCDPISGHATLYWYRQILGQGPELLVQFQDESVVDDSQLPKDRFSAERLKGVDSTLKIQPAELGDSAMYLCASSLGGQNTEAFFGQGTRLTVV.

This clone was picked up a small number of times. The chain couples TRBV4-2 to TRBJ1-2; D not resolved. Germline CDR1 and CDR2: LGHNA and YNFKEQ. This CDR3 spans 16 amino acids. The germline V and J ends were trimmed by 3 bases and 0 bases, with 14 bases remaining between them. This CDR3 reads CASSQDSGVANYGYTF. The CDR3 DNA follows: TGTGCCAGCAGCCAGGACTCCGGCGTAGCTAACTATGGCTACACCTTC.